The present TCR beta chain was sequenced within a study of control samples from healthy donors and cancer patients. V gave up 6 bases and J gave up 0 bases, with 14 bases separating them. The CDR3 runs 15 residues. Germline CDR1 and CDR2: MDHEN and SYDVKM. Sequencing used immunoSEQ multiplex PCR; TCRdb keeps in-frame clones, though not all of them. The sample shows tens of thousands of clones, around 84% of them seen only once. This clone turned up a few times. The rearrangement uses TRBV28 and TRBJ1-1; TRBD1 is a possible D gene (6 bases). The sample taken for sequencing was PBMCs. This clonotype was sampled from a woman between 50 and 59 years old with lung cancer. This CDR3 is CASSSTGPMNTEAFF. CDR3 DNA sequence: TGTGCCAGCAGCTCTACAGGGCCGATGAACACTGAAGCTTTCTTT. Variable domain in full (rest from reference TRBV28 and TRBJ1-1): DVKVTQSSRYLVKRTGEKVFLECVQDMDHENMFWYRQDPGLGLRLIYFSYDVKMKEKGDIPEGYSVSREKKERFSLILESASTNQTSMYLCASSSTGPMNTEAFFGQGTRLTVV.